The source of this T cell receptor beta chain is a study of blood T cell repertoires in COVID-19. About the research overall: Both acute and convalescent COVID-19 samples were obtained from the United States, Italy and Spain.

This clone was observed many times. The CDR3 totals 15 residues. J gave up 10 bases and V 7 bases, and 11 bases lay outside the gene matches. CDR1 SEHNR and CDR2 FQNEAQ come from the germline V gene (reference sequence). Original processing methods: Estimation of nucleated cell counts was performed using reference gene primer amplification. Sequenced by immunoSEQ multiplex PCR; TCRdb stores in-frame clones only, minus some. That table supplies the V and J calls and clone size; D and trimming were determined from the DNA. The data contain about 60,000 clones, 70% to 90% of them singletons. Sequenced input: peripheral blood. The chain links TRBV7-9 to TRBJ1-6, with 9 nucleotides matching TRBD1. This TCR was sampled from a man in his forties or fifties with active COVID-19. DNA for the CDR3: TGTGCCAGCACTCCCAGGGGGACAGGGAACTCACCCCTCCACTTT. It encodes CASTPRGTGNSPLHF.